This T cell receptor beta chain came from a study of memory CD4+ T cells and cytomegalovirus serostatus. The sort gate was single viable CD3+CD4+CD8-CD45RO+ cells for memory CD4+ T cells. Serum IgG to CMV pp150, pp28, p38 and p52 defined serostatus. Germline lookup yields CDR1 SGHNT and CDR2 YENEEA. The CDR3 covers 14 residues. Trimming took 3 bases from V and 9 from J, leaving 15 bases between them. Only in-frame clones appear in the TCRdb table, and some are missing; sequencing was by immunoSEQ multiplex PCR. The table lists 35,000 to 45,000 clones, about 79% of them singletons. The sequence was collected from an adult in good health and CMV-seronegative. The rearrangement links TRBV11-3 to TRBJ2-1; D is possibly TRBD1 or TRBD2 (5 bases each). Sequencing was performed on memory CD4+ T cells from blood. CDR3 sequence reads: CASSFPPGRREQFF. DNA for the CDR3: TGTGCCAGCAGCTTCCCCCCGGGACGACGTGAGCAGTTCTTC.